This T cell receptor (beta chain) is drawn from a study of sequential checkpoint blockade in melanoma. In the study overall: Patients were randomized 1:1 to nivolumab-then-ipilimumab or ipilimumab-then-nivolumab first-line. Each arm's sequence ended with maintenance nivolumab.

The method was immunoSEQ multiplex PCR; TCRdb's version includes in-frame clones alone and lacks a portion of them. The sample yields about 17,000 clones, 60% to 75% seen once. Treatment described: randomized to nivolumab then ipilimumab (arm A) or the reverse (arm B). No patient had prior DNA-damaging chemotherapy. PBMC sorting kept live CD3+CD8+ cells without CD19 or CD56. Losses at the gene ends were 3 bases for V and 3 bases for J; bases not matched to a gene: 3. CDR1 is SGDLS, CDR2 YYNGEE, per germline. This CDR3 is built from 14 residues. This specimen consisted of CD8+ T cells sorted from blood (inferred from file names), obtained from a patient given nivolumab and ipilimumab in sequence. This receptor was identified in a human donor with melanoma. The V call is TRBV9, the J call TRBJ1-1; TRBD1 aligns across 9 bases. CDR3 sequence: CASSGGQGDTEAFF. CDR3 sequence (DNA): TGTGCCAGCAGCGGGGGACAGGGTGACACTGAAGCTTTCTTT.